This record covers a single TCR beta chain. It lacks a known antigen. Per-base quality was not reported, and no clone a single base away is much larger than it. The data were taken from a study of molecular identifiers for immune sequencing clone quantification (dated by TCRdb to 2016 to 2019). Regarding the complete study: For a replicate experiment, the RNA from either 20,000 or 100,000 naive CD8 T cells was divided into five aliquots, and four of those aliquots went on to sequencing. This methods study used CD8 T cells to benchmark TCR RNA copy counting and molecular-identifier clustering-based TCR repertoire sequencing (MIDCIRS).

Overall study results and their limits: Without barcode sub-clustering, chimeric consensus sequences inflated TCR diversity; chimeras reached as high as 47%. The naive libraries included spiked-in Jurkat TCR RNA (roughly eleven copies' worth), and this Jurkat TCR RNA is not part of the donor repertoire. Modeling estimated 2.5 to 3.5 recovered TCR RNA copies per cell, compared with around 9.7 by digital PCR, which implies 25% to 30% capture efficiency. Spiked-in Jurkat TCR RNA equivalent to a single cell was reported to be detectable even among fewer than 1.2 million naive CD8 T cells. Highly expanded clone sizes could be underestimated if identical TCR molecules share a barcode. Clones above 20 RNA copies held over 97% of molecules in CMV-specific effector cells but under 1% in naive cells.

V is clipped by 11 bases and J by 0 bases, and the sequence between their germline boundaries is 16 bases long. The germline V gene (reference sequence) specifies SEHNR as CDR1 and FQNEAQ as CDR2. The CDR3 numbers 14 residues from cysteine through phenylalanine. Solely the CDR3 DNA is kept, with 42 bases framed from the first base. Libraries of naive CD8 T cells were built from around 20,000 to 990,000 sorted cells, with 10%, 30% or 50% of the purified RNA used. Naive CD8 T cells, defined as CD8+CD4-CCR7+CD45RA+, were FACS-sorted into RLT Plus buffer on a BD FACSAria II. Nine to eleven TCR copies' worth of Jurkat RNA were spiked into about 19,000-1,000,000 naive CD8 T cell samples to test detection sensitivity. CD8 T cells were enriched using RosetteSep CD8+ T Cell Enrichment Cocktail and Ficoll-Paque, and the enriched cells then underwent ACK red cell lysis. Libraries came from PCR. The sequencer listed for this sample is NextSeq 500. Bulk TCR libraries were prepared as previously described, using TCR primers listed in Table S5. Total RNA was purified with the Qiagen AllPrep DNA/RNA kit. Reads from multiple sequencing runs of the same library were pooled before analysis. The authors processed their data as follows. Reads were retained only if their TCR constant sequence matched exactly, and those retained reads were trimmed to 150 nt and grouped according to their 12-nt molecular barcodes. Reads inside each barcode group were sub-clustered using a 15% Levenshtein threshold, and a quality-weighted consensus sequence was constructed for each RNA molecule. Non-functional sequences were filtered out, along with any lower-count sequence sitting one edit away from another sequence. Barcode sub-clusters with fewer than 20% of the maximum read count were removed, based on fitting two negative binomial distributions. Clones were called with MiXCR by TCRdb after fastp trimmed the public reads at Q25, and only in-frame beta chains were retained. Every distinct CDR3 protein forms one entry, paired with its most common genes and DNA. The V and J calls were determined by TCRdb, not by the authors. For this sample the table gives approximately 500,000 distinct CDR3 sequences, of which roughly 25% were detected only once. Of the sample, under 0.8% falls within the top ten clones.

This receptor was taken from a human donor in good health. Some libraries in this study had Jurkat cell RNA spiked in. The V gene is TRBV7-9 and the J gene is TRBJ1-1; the D gene lacks a confident call. Sequenced sample: naive CD8+ T cells from blood, with Jurkat cell RNA spiked in. The sample's cell subset or site label, in plain terms: FACS-sorted CD8+CD4-CCR7+CD45RA+ naive T cells. The CDR3: CAAGQSYMNTEAFF. At the DNA level, the sequence is TGTGCCGCTGGCCAGAGCTACATGAACACTGAAGCTTTCTTT.